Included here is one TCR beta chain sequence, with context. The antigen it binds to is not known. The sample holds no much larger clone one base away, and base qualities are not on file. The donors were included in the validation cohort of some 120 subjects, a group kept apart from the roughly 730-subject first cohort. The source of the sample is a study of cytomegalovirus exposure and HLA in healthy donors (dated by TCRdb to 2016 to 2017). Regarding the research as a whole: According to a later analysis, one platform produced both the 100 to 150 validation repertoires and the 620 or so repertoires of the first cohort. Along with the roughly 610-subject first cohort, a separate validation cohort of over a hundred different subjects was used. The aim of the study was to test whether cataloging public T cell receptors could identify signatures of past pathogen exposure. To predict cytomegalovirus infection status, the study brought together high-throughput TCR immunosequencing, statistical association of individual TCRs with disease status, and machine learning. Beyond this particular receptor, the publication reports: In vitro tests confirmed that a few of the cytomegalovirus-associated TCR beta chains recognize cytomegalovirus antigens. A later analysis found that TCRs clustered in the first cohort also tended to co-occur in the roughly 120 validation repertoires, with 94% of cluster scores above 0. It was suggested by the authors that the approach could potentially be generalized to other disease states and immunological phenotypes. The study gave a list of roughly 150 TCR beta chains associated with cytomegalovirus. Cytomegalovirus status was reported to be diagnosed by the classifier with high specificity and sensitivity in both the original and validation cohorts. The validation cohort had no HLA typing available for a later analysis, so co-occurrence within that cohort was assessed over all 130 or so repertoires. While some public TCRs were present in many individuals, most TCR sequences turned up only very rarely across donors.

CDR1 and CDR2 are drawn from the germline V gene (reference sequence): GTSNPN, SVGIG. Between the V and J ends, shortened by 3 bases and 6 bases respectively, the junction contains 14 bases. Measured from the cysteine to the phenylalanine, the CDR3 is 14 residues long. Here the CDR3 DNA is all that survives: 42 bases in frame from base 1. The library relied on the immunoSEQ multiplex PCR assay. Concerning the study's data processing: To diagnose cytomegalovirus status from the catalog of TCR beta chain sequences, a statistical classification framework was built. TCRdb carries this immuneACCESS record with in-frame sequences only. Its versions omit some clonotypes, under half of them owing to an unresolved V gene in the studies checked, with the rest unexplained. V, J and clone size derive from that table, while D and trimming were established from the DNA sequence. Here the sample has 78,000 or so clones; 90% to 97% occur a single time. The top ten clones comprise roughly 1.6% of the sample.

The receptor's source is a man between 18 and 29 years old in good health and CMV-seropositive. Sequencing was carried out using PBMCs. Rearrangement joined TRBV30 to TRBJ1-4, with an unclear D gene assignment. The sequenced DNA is TGTGCCTGGAGCCGGGGAGGGAGGGATGAAAAACTGTTTTTT. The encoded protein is CAWSRGGRDEKLFF.